These T cell receptor beta chains were read from a single sample in a study of cytomegalovirus exposure and HLA in healthy donors. Sequenced by immunoSEQ multiplex PCR; TCRdb stores in-frame clones only, minus some. The sample contains tens of thousands of clones, 85% to 95% of which appear only once. Sequencing was done on a sample of PBMCs. The receptors originated from a man younger than 35 in good health and CMV-seronegative. The CDR3 runs from the conserved cysteine through the conserved F or W. D genes are given only for firm matches. Expanded clones get a size class; other rows say once, few or many, or leave the size out.

-,TRBJ2-1,TRBV5-4,-,TGTGCCAGCAGCTTGGAAGCAGGGAGGTCCTACAATGAGCAGTTCTTC,CASSLEAGRSYNEQFF
-,TRBJ1-2,TRBV10-3,once,TGTGCCATCAGTGTTGGCAGTCCGGGCTATGGCTACACCTTC,CAISVGSPGYGYTF
-,TRBJ2-3,TRBV19,few,TGTGCCAGTAGTATGGAGGGTAGGAGCACAGATACGCAGTATTTT,CASSMEGRSTDTQYF
-,TRBJ2-5,TRBV5-1,-,TGCGCCAGCAGTAAGAAGGGGCAAGAGACCCAGTACTTC,CASSKKGQETQYF
-,TRBJ2-3,TRBV28,-,TGTGCCAGCAGTTTAGGAGGAGGGGGCACAGATACGCAGTATTTT,CASSLGGGGTDTQYF
TRBD2,TRBJ2-5,TRBV5-4,-,TGTGCCAGCGGGACTAGCGGGGGATACCAAGAGACCCAGTACTTC,CASGTSGGYQETQYF
-,TRBJ2-7,TRBV27,-,TGTGCCAGCACTCTTTTAGCCGGGGGCTCCTACGAGCAGTACTTC,CASTLLAGGSYEQYF
-,TRBJ1-2,TRBV10-3,-,TGTGCCATCAGTCTTACAGGGAATTCGGAAGGCTACACCTTC,CAISLTGNSEGYTF
TRBD1,TRBJ1-5,TRBV2,-,TGTGCCAGCAGCGCGGATACAGGGGGCTTTCAGCCCCAGCATTTT,CASSADTGGFQPQHF
TRBD1,TRBJ2-1,TRBV12-5,-,TGTGCTAGTGGTTTGGGTACAGGGGGCGCCTTCCATGAGCAGTTCTTC,CASGLGTGGAFHEQFF
-,TRBJ1-1,TRBV6-1,-,TGTGCCAGCAGGCGGCAGGGTCTAAACACTGAAGCTTTCTTT,CASRRQGLNTEAFF
TRBD2,TRBJ2-7,TRBV28,-,TGTGCCAGCAGTACCCTAGCGGGAGAGGACGTCGGCTACGAGCAGTACTTC,CASSTLAGEDVGYEQYF
TRBD1,TRBJ1-6,TRBV5-1,once,TGCGCCAGCAGCCCGAACAGGGGGCAAGGTGGTTCACCCCTCCACTTT,CASSPNRGQGGSPLHF
-,TRBJ1-2,TRBV7-6,-,TGTGCCAGCAGCTTAGCTAGCGGTGCCCATAACTATGGCTACACCTTC,CASSLASGAHNYGYTF
-,TRBJ1-4,TRBV30,-,TGTGCCTGGGCGGGGGTGACTAATGAAAAACTGTTTTTT,CAWAGVTNEKLFF
-,TRBJ2-1,TRBV29-1,few,TGCAGCGGAGCCCCTCTAGCGAATGAGCAGTTCTTC,CSGAPLANEQFF
TRBD2,TRBJ2-3,TRBV15,-,TGTGCCACCTCGGGCGGGGGGGGCACAGATACGCAGTATTTT,CATSGGGGTDTQYF
-,TRBJ1-5,TRBV7-8,-,TGTGCCAGCAGCTTAGTTGCCGGTTATAGCAATCAGCCCCAGCATTTT,CASSLVAGYSNQPQHF
-,TRBJ2-7,TRBV12-5,-,TGTGCTAGTGGTACCCGGGTCCCCTACGAGCAGTACTTC,CASGTRVPYEQYF
-,TRBJ1-2,TRBV2,-,TGTGCCAGCAGTGAAAGGGGACAAGACTATGGCTACACCTTC,CASSERGQDYGYTF
-,TRBJ1-1,TRBV5-1,-,TGCGCCAGCAGCCTTACGGGGAATATGGCTGAAGCTTTCTTT,CASSLTGNMAEAFF
TRBD1,TRBJ1-5,TRBV13,-,TGTGCCAGCAGCTTAGGCCTTACGGGACAGAGAAATCAGCCCCAGCATTTT,CASSLGLTGQRNQPQHF
TRBD1,TRBJ2-7,TRBV28,-,TGTGCCAGCACCTGGACAGGCGCATCCTACGAGCAGTACTTC,CASTWTGASYEQYF
TRBD2,TRBJ2-3,TRBV29-1,-,TGCAGCGTTGTGGCTAGCGGGGATACGCAGTATTTT,CSVVASGDTQYF
-,TRBJ2-3,TRBV29-1,-,TGCAGCGTTGAATTGCAGGGAACAGATACGCAGTATTTT,CSVELQGTDTQYF
-,TRBJ1-3,TRBV7-7,-,TGTGCTAGCAGCGACGGACACCCGAGCTCTGGAAACACCATATATTTT,CASSDGHPSSGNTIYF
-,TRBJ1-1,TRBV14,-,TGTGCCAGCAGCCCCCAGCGCAACTTCGGCACTGAAGCTTTCTTT,CASSPQRNFGTEAFF
-,TRBJ1-2,TRBV30,-,TGTGCCTGCACCCCGGACACCTCTAATGGCTACACCTTC,CACTPDTSNGYTF
-,TRBJ1-2,TRBV10-3,-,TGTGCCATCAGTGCTTCTAGAGATGGAGGGGCCGCTGGCTACACCTTC,CAISASRDGGAAGYTF
-,TRBJ1-1,TRBV28,-,TGTGCCAGCAATCAGGTGAACACTGAAGCTTTCTTT,CASNQVNTEAFF
TRBD2,TRBJ2-5,TRBV19,-,TGTGCCAGTAGTATTTGGGCGGGGGGAGAGACCCAGTACTTC,CASSIWAGGETQYF
-,TRBJ2-1,TRBV5-1,once,TGCGCCAGCAGCGGGGCGGACGGAAGCTCCTACAATGAGCAGTTCTTC,CASSGADGSSYNEQFF
-,TRBJ2-2,TRBV6-1,-,TGTGCCAGCAGTGAAATCCTAGAGGGTCCCGGGGAGCTGTTTTTT,CASSEILEGPGELFF
TRBD1,TRBJ2-1,TRBV18,-,TGTGCCAGCTCACCGGGACAGGGCTACAATGAGCAGTTCTTC,CASSPGQGYNEQFF
-,TRBJ2-5,TRBV29-1,-,TGCAGCGTTGAAGCAGGGCCTCAAGAGACCCAGTACTTC,CSVEAGPQETQYF
TRBD2,TRBJ2-5,TRBV6-5,-,TGTGCCAGCAGGCCCCCAAGTAGCCCGGGGGGGACCCAGTACTTC,CASRPPSSPGGTQYF
-,TRBJ1-2,TRBV2,-,TGTGCCAGCAGTGAATTCTATGGGCGGGGGTCTGATGGCTACACCTTC,CASSEFYGRGSDGYTF
-,TRBJ2-3,TRBV12-5,-,TGTGCTAGTGGTCCCTTTTTAGGGAGAAGCACAGATACGCAGTATTTT,CASGPFLGRSTDTQYF
TRBD2,TRBJ2-7,TRBV5-4,-,TGTGCCAGCAGCCCTGGGACTAGCGGGACGTACGAGCAGTACTTC,CASSPGTSGTYEQYF
TRBD2,TRBJ2-7,TRBV2,few,TGTGCCAGCAGTGTGCTAGCGGGGGACGAGCAGTACTTC,CASSVLAGDEQYF
TRBD1,TRBJ2-5,TRBV19,-,TGTGCCAGTAGTGGAACCGGGACAGGTGGTTTGGAGACCCAGTACTTC,CASSGTGTGGLETQYF
TRBD2,TRBJ2-5,TRBV5-4,-,TGTGCCAGCAGCTTCTCTAGCGGGGGGGCTGAGACCCAGTACTTC,CASSFSSGGAETQYF
TRBD2,TRBJ2-1,TRBV5-4,-,TGTGCCAGCAGCCCAGAACAGGGCGAGACTAGCGGGGGACTCTACAATGAGCAGTTCTTC,CASSPEQGETSGGLYNEQFF
TRBD2,TRBJ2-7,TRBV6-5,-,TGTGCCAGCAGTTATTCGGGGAGGGCCTACGAGCAGTACTTC,CASSYSGRAYEQYF
-,TRBJ1-1,TRBV2,-,TGTGCCAGCAGCTGGGAGGGGATGAACACTGAAGCTTTCTTT,CASSWEGMNTEAFF
TRBD2,TRBJ2-7,TRBV2,once,TGTGCCAGCAGTGAATCTAGCGGGAAGACATACGAGCAGTACTTC,CASSESSGKTYEQYF
TRBD1,TRBJ2-2,TRBV13,-,TGTGCCAGCAGCCCTAACGGACAGGGTCCCGGGGAGCTGTTTTTT,CASSPNGQGPGELFF
-,TRBJ2-3,TRBV5-1,-,TGCGCCAGCAAAGCTAGCACAGATACGCAGTATTTT,CASKASTDTQYF
TRBD2,TRBJ2-1,TRBV19,-,TGTGCCAGTAGTACAAGGACTAGCGGGAGGGTGTGGAATGAGCAGTTCTTC,CASSTRTSGRVWNEQFF
TRBD2,TRBJ2-2,TRBV2,-,TGTGCCAGCAGTGAAGCTCCCGGGAGGAGGGCGAACACCGGGGAGCTGTTTTTT,CASSEAPGRRANTGELFF
-,TRBJ2-7,TRBV4-1,-,TGCGCCAGCAGCCAAGAAGTTTCAGGGGTCGAGCAGTACTTC,CASSQEVSGVEQYF
TRBD1,TRBJ2-7,TRBV5-4,-,TGTGCCAGCAGCTTCCAAGGGACAGAAGACGAGCAGTACTTC,CASSFQGTEDEQYF
-,TRBJ2-5,TRBV5-1,once,TGCGCCAGCAGCCCGTTAGGGGCCGCTCAAGAGACCCAGTACTTC,CASSPLGAAQETQYF
TRBD2,TRBJ2-1,TRBV9,-,TGTGCCAGCAGCGTCTTGGCTAGCGGGTCCATTGAGCAGTTCTTC,CASSVLASGSIEQFF
TRBD1,TRBJ1-6,TRBV15,few,TGTGCCACCAGCAGAGAACGGACAGGGTCTTCACCCCTCCACTTT,CATSRERTGSSPLHF